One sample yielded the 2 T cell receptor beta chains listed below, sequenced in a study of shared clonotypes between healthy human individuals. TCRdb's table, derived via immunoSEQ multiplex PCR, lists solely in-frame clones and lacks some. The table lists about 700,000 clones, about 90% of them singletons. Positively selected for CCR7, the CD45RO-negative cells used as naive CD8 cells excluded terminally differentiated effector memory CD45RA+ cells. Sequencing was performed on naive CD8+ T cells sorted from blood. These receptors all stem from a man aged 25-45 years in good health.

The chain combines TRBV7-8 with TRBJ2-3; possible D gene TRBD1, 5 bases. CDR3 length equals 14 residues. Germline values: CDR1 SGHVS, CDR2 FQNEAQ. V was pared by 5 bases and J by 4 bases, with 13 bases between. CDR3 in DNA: TGTGCCAGCAGCCCCAGGGTGGTGGCAGATACGCAGTATTTT. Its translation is CASSPRVVADTQYF.

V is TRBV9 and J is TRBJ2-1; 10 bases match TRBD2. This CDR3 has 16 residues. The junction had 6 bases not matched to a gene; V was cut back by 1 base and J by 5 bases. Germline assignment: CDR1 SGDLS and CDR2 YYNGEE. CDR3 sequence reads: CASSVRTSGRDNEQFF. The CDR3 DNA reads TGTGCCAGCAGCGTACGGACTAGCGGCCGCGACAATGAGCAGTTCTTC.